This TCR beta chain was documented in a study of blood T cell repertoires in COVID-19. This CDR3 is 14 amino acids long. V lost 0 bases to trimming and J lost 8 bases, with 13 bases between them. CDR1 and CDR2 from the germline V gene are GTSNPN and SVGIG (reference sequence). Generated by immunoSEQ multiplex PCR, the TCRdb table keeps only in-frame clones and is missing some. The sample holds 150,000 to 200,000 clones; roughly 90% are singletons and the top ten take approximately 11%. The receptor's source is a woman in her sixties with COVID-19, enrolled during active disease. Sequenced input: peripheral blood. This chain connects TRBV30 to TRBJ1-4, with D hard to call. CDR3 sequence (DNA): TGTGCCTGGAGTGTACCCCTTGTCCAGGAAAAACTGTTTTTT. Residues: CAWSVPLVQEKLFF.